These T cell receptor beta chains were read from a single sample in a study of cytomegalovirus exposure and HLA in healthy donors. TCRdb keeps only in-frame clones here, not all; method: immunoSEQ multiplex PCR. The sample consists of over 100,000 clones, approximately 75% of them appearing once. Source material: PBMCs. The receptors come from a male donor in good health and CMV-seronegative. Each CDR3 is given without its conserved first and last residue. The order of the fields is CDR3 length, J gene, V gene, CDR3 protein.

15 TRBJ2-2 TRBV27 ASSPRDRGLDTGELF
12 TRBJ2-3 TRBV5-1 ASSPGTTTDTQY
13 TRBJ2-5 TRBV18 ASSMALAHQETQY
13 TRBJ2-1 TRBV6-5 ASNGGGAGYNEQF
13 TRBJ1-2 TRBV9 ASSVVGGNSGGYT
12 TRBJ2-5 TRBV5-4 ASSPGLAGETQY
12 TRBJ1-1 TRBV7-3 ASSLPGGATEAF
15 TRBJ2-7 TRBV5-1 ASSFLSVGATSYEQY
11 TRBJ2-1 TRBV18 ASSRQGDNEQF
11 TRBJ1-1 TRBV5-1 ASSQDRGTEAF
17 TRBJ1-4 TRBV4-1 ASSQASPGLLGTNEKLF
13 TRBJ1-5 TRBV6-5 ASSYSSASGEPQH
14 TRBJ1-6 TRBV11-2 ASSLMQGSDNSPLH
12 TRBJ2-1 TRBV6-6 ASRPTRIRNEQF
14 TRBJ2-2 TRBV7-2 ASSSPGQVYTGELF
11 TRBJ1-1 TRBV9 ASNGGLGTEAF
11 TRBJ2-5 TRBV6-5 ASSTGSTREQY
12 TRBJ2-7 TRBV30 ACLDDRLSYEQY
12 TRBJ2-3 TRBV4-2 ASSREVEADTQY
11 TRBJ1-1 TRBV7-8 ASSLFGNTEAF
11 TRBJ2-3 TRBV7-2 ASSLAYRDTQY
12 TRBJ1-1 TRBV4-2 ASSQQGENTEAF